This TCR beta chain appears in the sequencing data of a study of blood T cell repertoires in COVID-19 (TCRdb year 2020). With respect to the entire study: The collaborator samples originated in the United States, Italy and Spain and spanned the acute and convalescent phases of COVID-19. HLA class I and class II types, where available, came from metadata supplied by the sample provider rather than from assay-based typing. A freely available public database, intended as a resource for researchers studying the immune response to SARS-CoV-2, is where the repertoires were released. Samples were obtained from the ongoing ImmuneRACE study (first 160 participants) and from 1,200 or so subjects provided by 6 global collaborators. Nearly every sample came with metadata listing a de-identified subject ID, COVID-19 status, age in years and sex. Subjects who had been exposed to COVID-19, were actively infected with it, or had recovered from it provided the deeply sampled blood TCRbeta repertoires that made up the dataset. The prospective study material was composed of cDNA or gDNA derived from T cells, B-cell-depleted T cells, or PBMCs.

From the cysteine up to the phenylalanine, the CDR3 has a length of 16 residues. CDR3 DNA is the only sequence kept; it has 48 bases, read in frame from the first base. Germline trimming amounts to 0 bases on V and 4 bases on J, with 6 as the count of junction bases outside the gene matches. As encoded in the germline V gene, CDR1 is SGHAT while CDR2 is FQNNGV. Of note for this clone: No antigen is known for it. Base qualities are not recorded, but no much larger clone differs from it by a single base.

Enrolling through a virtual design, the prospective study's participants ranged in age from roughly 18 to 95 years and lived across 20 to 30 United States geographic areas. To assign participants to cohorts, the prospective study relied on clinical history that participants themselves reported in a screening survey and a study questionnaire. Recovered participants in ImmuneRACE Cohort 3 were defined by two consecutive negative NP/OP PCR tests, clearance by a healthcare professional, or resolution of symptoms. In the prospective study, mobile phlebotomists collected whole blood, serum and a nasopharyngeal or oropharyngeal swab from each participant. Over a roughly two-month period, participants in the prospective study had the option of providing additional blood draws and questionnaires. Before DNA extraction, prospective study blood samples were shipped either frozen or at room temperature. On the study overall, not on this receptor specifically: Clinical and demographic metadata were provided uncurated, with the amount varying by source and participant.

TCRbeta CDR3 regions were amplified from genomic DNA using the immunoSEQ Assay, a bias-controlled multiplex PCR. The paper's processing steps were these. The number of nucleated cells in each sample was estimated from the amplification of reference gene primers within the assay. To quantify the absolute abundance of each unique TCRbeta CDR3 rearrangement, sequence reads were collapsed and filtered. For each sample, productive Simpson clonality was calculated as the square root of Simpson's diversity index over productive rearrangements. TCRdb holds this immuneACCESS table with in-frame rearrangements only. Some clones are missing; in checked studies, unresolved V genes explain under half, and the rest has no known cause. D and trimming were read from the DNA, whereas the V and J calls and clone size are those reported in that table. The sample table lists 150,000 to 200,000 clones, 75% to 90% of them with a count of one. The top ten constitute about 2.2% of the sample.

Sequenced input: PBMCs or T cells enriched from blood (not recorded which). The TCR originated in a woman aged 25 to 39 who had recovered from COVID-19. This chain joins TRBV11-2 to TRBJ2-5, with 9 bases matching TRBD2. The CDR3 region: CASSLDSAGGVETQYF. The nucleotides are TGTGCCAGCAGCTTAGATTCGGCGGGGGGGGTAGAGACCCAGTACTTC.